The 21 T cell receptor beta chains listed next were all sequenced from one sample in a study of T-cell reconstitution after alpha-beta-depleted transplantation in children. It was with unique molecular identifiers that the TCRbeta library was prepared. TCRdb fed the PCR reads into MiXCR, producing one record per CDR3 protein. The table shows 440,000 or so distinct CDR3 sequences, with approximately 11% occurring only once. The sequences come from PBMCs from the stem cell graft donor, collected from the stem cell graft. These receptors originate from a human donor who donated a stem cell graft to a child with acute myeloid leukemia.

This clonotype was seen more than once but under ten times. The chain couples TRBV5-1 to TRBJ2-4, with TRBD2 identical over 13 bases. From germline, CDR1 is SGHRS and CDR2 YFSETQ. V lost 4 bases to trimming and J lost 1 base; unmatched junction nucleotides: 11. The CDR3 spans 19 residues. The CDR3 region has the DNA TGCGCCAGCAGCCAAACTAGCGGGGGGGCGGATTCTGCCAAAAACATTCAGTACTTC. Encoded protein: CASSQTSGGADSAKNIQYF. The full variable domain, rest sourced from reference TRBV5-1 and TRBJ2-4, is KAGVTQTPRYLIKTRGQQVTLSCSPISGHRSVSWYQQTPGQGLQFLFEYFSETQRNKGNFPGRFSGRQFSNSRSEMNVSTLELGDSALYLCASSQTSGGADSAKNIQYFGAGTRLSVL.

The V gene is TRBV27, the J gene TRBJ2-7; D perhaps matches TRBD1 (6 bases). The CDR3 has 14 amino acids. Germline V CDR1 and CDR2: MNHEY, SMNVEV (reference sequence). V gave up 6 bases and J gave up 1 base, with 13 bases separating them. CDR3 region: CASRKQGPSYEQYV. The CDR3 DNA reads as TGTGCCAGCAGAAAACAGGGACCATCCTACGAGCAGTACGTC.

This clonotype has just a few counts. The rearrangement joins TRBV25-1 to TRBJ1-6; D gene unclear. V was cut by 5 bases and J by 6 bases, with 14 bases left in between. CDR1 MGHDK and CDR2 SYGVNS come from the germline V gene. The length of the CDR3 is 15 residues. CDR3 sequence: CASSNHRVVNSPLHF. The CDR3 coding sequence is TGTGCCAGCAGTAATCATAGGGTTGTTAATTCACCCCTCCACTTT. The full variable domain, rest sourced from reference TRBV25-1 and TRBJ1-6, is EADIYQTPRYLVIGTGKKITLECSQTMGHDKMYWYQQDPGMELHLIHYSYGVNSTEKGDLSSESTVSRIRTEHFPLTLESARPSHTSQYLCASSNHRVVNSPLHFGNGTRLTVT.

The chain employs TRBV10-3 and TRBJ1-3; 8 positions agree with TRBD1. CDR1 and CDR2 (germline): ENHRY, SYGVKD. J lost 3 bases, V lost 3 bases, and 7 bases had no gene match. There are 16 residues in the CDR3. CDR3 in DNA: TGTGCCATCAGTGATCCGGGACAGGATAATGGAAACACCATATATTTT. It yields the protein CAISDPGQDNGNTIYF.

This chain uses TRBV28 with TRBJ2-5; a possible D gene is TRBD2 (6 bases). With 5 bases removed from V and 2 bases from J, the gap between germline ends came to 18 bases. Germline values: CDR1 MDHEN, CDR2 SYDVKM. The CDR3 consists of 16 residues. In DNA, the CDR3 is TGTGCCAGCAGTAAGAGAGGCGTGGGGAGGCAAGAGACCCAGTACTTC. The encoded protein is CASSKRGVGRQETQYF.

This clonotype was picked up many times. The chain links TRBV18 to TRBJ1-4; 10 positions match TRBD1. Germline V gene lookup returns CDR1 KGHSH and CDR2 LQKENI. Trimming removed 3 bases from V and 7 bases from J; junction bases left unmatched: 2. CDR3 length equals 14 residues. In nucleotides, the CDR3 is TGTGCCAGCTCACCGGGGACAGGGGTTGAAAAACTGTTTTTT. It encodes CASSPGTGVEKLFF. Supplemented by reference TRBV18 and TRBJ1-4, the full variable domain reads NAGVMQNPRHLVRRRGQEARLRCSPMKGHSHVYWYRQLPEEGLKFMVYLQKENIIDESGMPKERFSAEFPKEGPSILRIQQVVRGDSAAYFCASSPGTGVEKLFFGSGTQLSVL.

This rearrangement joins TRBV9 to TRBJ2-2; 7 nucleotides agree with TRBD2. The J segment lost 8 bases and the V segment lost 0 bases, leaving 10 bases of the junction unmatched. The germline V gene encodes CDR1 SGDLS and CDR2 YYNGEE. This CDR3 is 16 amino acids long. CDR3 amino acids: CASSVGSTGGMGELFF. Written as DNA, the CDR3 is TGTGCCAGCAGCGTAGGGTCGACGGGGGGAATGGGGGAGCTGTTTTTT.

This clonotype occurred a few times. As DNA, the CDR3 is TGTGCCAGCAGTTTAATAGGGGAAGAGACCCAGTACTTC. Protein product: CASSLIGEETQYF. This sequence joins TRBV12-3 or TRBV12-4 and TRBJ2-5; D may be TRBD1 (5 bases). V was cut by 2 bases and J by 3 bases, with 7 bases left in between. The CDR3 totals 13 residues.

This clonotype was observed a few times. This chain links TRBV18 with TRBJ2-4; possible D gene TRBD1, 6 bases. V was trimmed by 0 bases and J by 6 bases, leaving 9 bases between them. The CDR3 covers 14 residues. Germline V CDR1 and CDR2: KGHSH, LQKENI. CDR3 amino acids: CASSPPADRNIQYF. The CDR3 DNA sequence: TGTGCCAGCTCACCACCCGCGGACAGAAACATTCAGTACTTC.

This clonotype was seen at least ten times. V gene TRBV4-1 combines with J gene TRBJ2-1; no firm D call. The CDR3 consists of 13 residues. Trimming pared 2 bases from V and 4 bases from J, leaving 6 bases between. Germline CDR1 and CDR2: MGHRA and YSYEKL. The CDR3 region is CASSQNAYNEQFF. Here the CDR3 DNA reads TGCGCCAGCAGCCAAAACGCGTACAATGAGCAGTTCTTC.

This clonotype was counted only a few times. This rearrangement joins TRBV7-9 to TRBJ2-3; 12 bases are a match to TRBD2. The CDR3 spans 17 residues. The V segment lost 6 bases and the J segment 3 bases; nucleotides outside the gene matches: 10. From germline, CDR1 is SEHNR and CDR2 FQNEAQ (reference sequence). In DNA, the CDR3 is TGTGCCAGCAGATCACTCTTAACTAGCGGGGGGACAGATACGCAGTATTTT. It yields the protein CASRSLLTSGGTDTQYF.

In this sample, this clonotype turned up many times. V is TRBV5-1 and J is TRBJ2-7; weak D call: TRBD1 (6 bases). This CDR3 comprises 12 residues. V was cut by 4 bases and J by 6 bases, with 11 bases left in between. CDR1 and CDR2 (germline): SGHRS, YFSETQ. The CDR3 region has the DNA TGCGCCAGCAGCCTCGGGACAACCGAGCAGTACTTC. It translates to CASSLGTTEQYF.

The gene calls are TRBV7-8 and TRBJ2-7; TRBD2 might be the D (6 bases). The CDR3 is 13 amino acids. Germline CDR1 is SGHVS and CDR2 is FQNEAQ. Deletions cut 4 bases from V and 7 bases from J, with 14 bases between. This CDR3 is CASSSRNAGEQYV. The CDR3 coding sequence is TGTGCCAGCAGCTCCAGGAACGCGGGAGAGCAGTACGTC.

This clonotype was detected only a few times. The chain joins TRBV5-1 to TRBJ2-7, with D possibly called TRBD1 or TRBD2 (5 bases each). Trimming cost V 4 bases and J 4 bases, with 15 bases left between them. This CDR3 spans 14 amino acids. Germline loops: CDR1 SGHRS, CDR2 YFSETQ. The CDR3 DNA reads TGCGCCAGCAGCGTATCCGGGGCAGCTTACGAGCAGTACTTC. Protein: CASSVSGAAYEQYF.

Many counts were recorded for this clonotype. CDR3 region: CSAELPGMNTEAFF. CDR3 DNA sequence: TGCAGTGCAGAGCTCCCGGGAATGAACACTGAAGCTTTCTTT. The rearrangement links TRBV20-1 to TRBJ1-1; D is ambiguous. Germline V lookup: CDR1 DFQATT, CDR2 SNEGSKA (reference sequence). CDR3 length equals 14 residues. The germline V and J ends were trimmed by 6 bases and 0 bases, with 14 bases remaining between them.

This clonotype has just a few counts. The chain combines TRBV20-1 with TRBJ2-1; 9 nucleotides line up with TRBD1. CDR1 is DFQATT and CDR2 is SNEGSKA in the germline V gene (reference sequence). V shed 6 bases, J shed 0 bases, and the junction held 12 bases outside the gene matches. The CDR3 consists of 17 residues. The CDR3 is CSADLSGTGSSYNEQFF. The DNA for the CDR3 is TGCAGTGCGGACCTATCCGGGACAGGGAGCTCCTACAATGAGCAGTTCTTC.

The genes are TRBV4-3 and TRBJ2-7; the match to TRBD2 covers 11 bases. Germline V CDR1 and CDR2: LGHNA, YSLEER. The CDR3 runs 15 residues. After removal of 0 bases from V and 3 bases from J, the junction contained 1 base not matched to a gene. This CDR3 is CASSQELAGDYEQYF. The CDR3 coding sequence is TGCGCCAGCAGCCAAGAACTAGCGGGAGACTACGAGCAGTACTTC.

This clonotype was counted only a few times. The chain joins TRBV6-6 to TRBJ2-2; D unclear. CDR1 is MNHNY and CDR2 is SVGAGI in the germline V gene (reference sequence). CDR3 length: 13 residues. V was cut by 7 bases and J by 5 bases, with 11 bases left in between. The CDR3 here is CASTRSGTGELFF. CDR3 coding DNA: TGTGCCAGCACCCGGTCGGGTACCGGGGAGCTGTTTTTT.

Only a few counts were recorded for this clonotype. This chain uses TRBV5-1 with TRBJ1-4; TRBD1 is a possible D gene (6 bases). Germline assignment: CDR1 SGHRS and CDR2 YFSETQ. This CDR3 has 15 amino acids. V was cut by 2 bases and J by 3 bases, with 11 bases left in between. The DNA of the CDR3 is TGCGCCAGCAGCTTAGGTGGGACATCTAATGAAAAACTGTTTTTT. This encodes CASSLGGTSNEKLFF.

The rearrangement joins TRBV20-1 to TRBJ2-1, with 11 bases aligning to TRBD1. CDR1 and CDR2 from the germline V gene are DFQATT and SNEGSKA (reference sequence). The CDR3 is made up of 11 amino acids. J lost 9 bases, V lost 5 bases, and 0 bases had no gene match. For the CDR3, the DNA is TGCAGTGCTGGACAGGGGGCTGAGCAGTTCTTC. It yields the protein CSAGQGAEQFF.

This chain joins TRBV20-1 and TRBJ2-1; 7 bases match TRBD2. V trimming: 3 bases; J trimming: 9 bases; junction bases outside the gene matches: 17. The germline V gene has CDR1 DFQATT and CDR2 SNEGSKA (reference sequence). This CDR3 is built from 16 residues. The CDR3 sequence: CSASSRVARGFSEQFF. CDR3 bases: TGCAGTGCTAGTAGTCGAGTAGCGCGGGGGTTTTCTGAGCAGTTCTTC.